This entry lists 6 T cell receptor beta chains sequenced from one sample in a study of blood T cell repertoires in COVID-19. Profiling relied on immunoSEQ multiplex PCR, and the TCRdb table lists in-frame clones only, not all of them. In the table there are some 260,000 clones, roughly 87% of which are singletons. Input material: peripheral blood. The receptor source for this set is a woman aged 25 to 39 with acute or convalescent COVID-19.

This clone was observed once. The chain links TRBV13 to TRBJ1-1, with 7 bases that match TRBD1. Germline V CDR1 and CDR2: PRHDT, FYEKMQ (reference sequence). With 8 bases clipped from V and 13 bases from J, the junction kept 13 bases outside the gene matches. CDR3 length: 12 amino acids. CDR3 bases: TGTGCCAGCGCTTTAAGGACAGGTAGTGGTTTCTTT. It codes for CASALRTGSGFF.

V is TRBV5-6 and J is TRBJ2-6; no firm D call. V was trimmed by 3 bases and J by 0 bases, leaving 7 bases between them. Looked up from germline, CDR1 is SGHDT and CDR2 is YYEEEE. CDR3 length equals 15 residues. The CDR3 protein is CASSSYGSGANVLTF. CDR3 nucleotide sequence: TGTGCCAGCAGCTCCTACGGCTCTGGGGCCAACGTCCTGACTTTC.

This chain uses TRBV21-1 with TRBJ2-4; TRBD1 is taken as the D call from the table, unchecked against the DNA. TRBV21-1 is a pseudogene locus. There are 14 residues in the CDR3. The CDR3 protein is CASSIGTPENIQYF. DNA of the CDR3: TGTGCCAGCAGCATAGGGACACCTGAAAACATTCAGTACTTC.

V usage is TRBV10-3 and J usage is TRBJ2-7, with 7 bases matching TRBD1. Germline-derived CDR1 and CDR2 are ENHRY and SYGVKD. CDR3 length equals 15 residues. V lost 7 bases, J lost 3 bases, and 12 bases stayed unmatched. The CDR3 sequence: CAIILTQGPVYEQYF. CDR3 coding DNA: TGTGCCATCATTCTGACACAGGGGCCCGTCTACGAGCAGTACTTC.

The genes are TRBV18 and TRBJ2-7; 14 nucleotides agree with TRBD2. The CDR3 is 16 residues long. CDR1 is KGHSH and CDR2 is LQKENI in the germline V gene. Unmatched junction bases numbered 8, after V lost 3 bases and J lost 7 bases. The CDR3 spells CASSPGLAGAGSEQYF. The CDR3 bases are TGTGCCAGCTCACCGGGACTAGCGGGAGCGGGGTCTGAGCAGTACTTC.

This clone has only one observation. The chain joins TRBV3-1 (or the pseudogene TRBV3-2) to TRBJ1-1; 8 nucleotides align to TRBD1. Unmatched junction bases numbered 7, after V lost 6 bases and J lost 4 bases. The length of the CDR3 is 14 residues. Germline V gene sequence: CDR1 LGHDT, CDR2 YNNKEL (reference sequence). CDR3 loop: CASSRQQGGTEAFF. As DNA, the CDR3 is TGTGCCAGCAGTCGTCAACAGGGGGGCACTGAAGCTTTCTTT.